This entry lists 15 T cell receptor beta chains sequenced from one sample in a study of T-cell memory formation after mild COVID-19. TCRdb reprocessed the 5' RACE reads with MiXCR, giving one entry per CDR3 protein. The table has 410,000 or so distinct CDR3 sequences, 23% seen once. The specimen sequenced was PBMCs or a T cell subset sorted from them (not recorded which). The receptors shown here come from an adult woman who had mild COVID-19 (a few samples of this study predate the infection). Cell type and time point are not known.

This clonotype was detected ten times or more. This chain connects TRBV5-1 to TRBJ2-1; 10 bases are a match to TRBD2. Germline V gene sequence: CDR1 SGHRS, CDR2 YFSETQ. This CDR3 is 15 amino acids long. V lost 0 bases and J lost 4; bases outside the gene matches: 1. The CDR3 protein is CASSLALAGYNEQFF. CDR3 in DNA: TGCGCCAGCAGCTTGGCACTAGCGGGGTACAATGAGCAGTTCTTC.

The chain uses TRBV4-1 and TRBJ2-7, with unresolved D. The germline V and J ends were trimmed by 3 bases and 2 bases, with 20 bases remaining between them. Germline CDR1 MGHRA, CDR2 YSYEKL. The CDR3 sequence is 17 residues long. The CDR3 sequence is CASSQGSLGQDPYEQYF. CDR3 in DNA: TGCGCCAGCAGCCAGGGTTCCCTAGGGCAGGATCCCTACGAGCAGTACTTC.

In this sample, this clonotype turned up a few times. The chain employs TRBV12-3 or TRBV12-4 and TRBJ2-2; perhaps D is TRBD1 or TRBD2 (5 bases each). Deletions cut 7 bases from V and 8 bases from J, with 14 bases between. The CDR3 totals 13 residues. The CDR3 here is CASKARGWGELFF. In DNA form, the CDR3 reads TGTGCCAGCAAAGCCCGGGGCTGGGGGGAGCTGTTTTTT.

In its sample, this clonotype was seen a few times. The chain is built from TRBV11-2 and TRBJ2-3, with no clear D. The length of the CDR3 is 14 residues. Looked up from germline, CDR1 is SGHAT and CDR2 is FQNNGV. Trimming took off 5 bases at V and 5 bases at J, with 14 bases between the two ends. The CDR3 DNA sequence: TGTGCCAGCAGCCTTAATCTAGGTGGAGATACGCAGTATTTT. Translated, it gives CASSLNLGGDTQYF.

The chain employs TRBV9 and TRBJ2-7; tentative D call: TRBD1 (6 bases). Trimming left V 0 bases short and J 8 bases short, with 12 bases between. This CDR3 comprises 13 residues. CDR1 and CDR2 from the germline V gene are SGDLS and YYNGEE. CDR3 in amino acids: CASSVGDKTQQYF. The CDR3 DNA sequence: TGTGCCAGCAGCGTAGGGGACAAGACGCAGCAGTACTTC.

The chain carries TRBV2 and TRBJ2-7; D uncertain. CDR1 and CDR2 from the germline V gene are SNHLY and FYNNEI. CDR3 size: 12 residues. The ends were cut back, 4 bases at V and 7 bases at J, with 11 bases in the middle. The DNA of the CDR3 is TGTGCCAGCAGTGGGGCCTCCGGGGAGCAGTACTTC. It encodes CASSGASGEQYF.

This clonotype was observed a handful of times. This sequence joins TRBV7-9 and TRBJ1-2; D ambiguous. CDR3 length: 13 amino acids. V was trimmed by 8 bases and J by 6 bases, leaving 16 bases between them. Germline CDR1 and CDR2: SEHNR and FQNEAQ (reference sequence). The CDR3 DNA sequence: TGTGCCAGCTCATGGGCAGACATGGATGGCTACACCTTC. Translation gives CASSWADMDGYTF.

The chain employs TRBV7-6 and TRBJ1-1; a possible D gene is TRBD1 (6 bases). The V end was cut by 3 bases, the J end by 8 bases, with 19 bases between. This CDR3 region has 15 residues. The germline V gene encodes CDR1 SGHVS and CDR2 FNYEAQ. This chain's CDR3 is CASSLTGTQGEEAFF. In nucleotides, the CDR3 is TGTGCCAGCAGCTTGACCGGGACACAGGGCGAGGAAGCTTTCTTT.

The chain recombines TRBV20-1 with TRBJ2-7; no reliable D call. This CDR3 region has 12 residues. The V gene's germline CDR1 is DFQATT and CDR2 SNEGSKA (reference sequence). V gave up 4 bases and J gave up 2 bases, with 9 bases separating them. CDR3 protein: CSATDLAYEQYF. Written as DNA, the CDR3 is TGCAGTGCTACCGACCTGGCCTACGAGCAGTACTTC.

This chain links TRBV24-1 with TRBJ2-7; 12 bases map to TRBD1. V dropped 4 bases and J dropped 2; count of bases not matched to a gene: 5. CDR1 KGHDR and CDR2 SFDVKD come from the germline V gene. This CDR3 is built from 16 residues. The chain's CDR3 is CATSDGGQGAPYEQYF. The CDR3 DNA sequence: TGTGCCACCAGTGACGGGGGACAGGGGGCACCCTACGAGCAGTACTTC.

The V call is TRBV7-2, the J call TRBJ2-3; 7 bases line up with TRBD1. The CDR3 has 15 amino acids. Germline assignment: CDR1 SGHTA and CDR2 FQGNSA. The V gene end was trimmed by 1 base and the J gene end by 4 bases; junction bases not matched to a gene: 5. CDR3 amino acids: CASSLETGWADTQYF. For the CDR3, the DNA is TGTGCCAGCAGCTTAGAGACAGGGTGGGCAGATACGCAGTATTTT.

A few counts support this clonotype. The CDR3 sequence is CASSLNLVSYEQYF. CDR3 in DNA: TGTGCCAGCAGCTTAAATCTTGTCTCCTACGAGCAGTACTTC. The chain couples TRBV7-2 to TRBJ2-7, with D uncertain. The CDR3 runs to 14 residues. Between the trimmed V and J ends, which lost 2 bases and 0 bases, there was a span of 8 bases. The germline CDR1 and CDR2 sequences are SGHTA and FQGNSA. Full variable domain (outside the CDR3, taken from reference TRBV7-2 and TRBJ2-7): GAGVSQSPSNKVTEKGKDVELRCDPISGHTALYWYRQSLGQGLEFLIYFQGNSAPDKSGLPSDRFSAERTGGSVSTLTIQRTQQEDSAVYLCASSLNLVSYEQYFGPGTRLTVT.

This clonotype was seen more than once but under ten times. The gene calls are TRBV5-1 and TRBJ2-2; D might be TRBD1 (6 bases). Germline V gene lookup returns CDR1 SGHRS and CDR2 YFSETQ. Trimming shortened V by 0 bases and J by 3 bases, and 9 bases separated the two germline ends. The CDR3 length is 15 residues. The CDR3 here is CASSLGGPDTGELFF. DNA of the CDR3: TGCGCCAGCAGCTTGGGGGGGCCGGACACCGGGGAGCTGTTTTTT.

The chain combines TRBV7-9 with TRBJ2-1; 9 bases align to TRBD1. The ends lost 6 bases at V and 5 bases at J; junction bases unmatched: 8. CDR1 and CDR2 (germline): SEHNR, FQNEAQ (reference sequence). The CDR3 runs 15 residues. CDR3 sequence: CASSQGTGLDNEQFF. The CDR3 DNA is TGTGCCAGCAGTCAAGGGACAGGGTTGGACAATGAGCAGTTCTTC.

This chain connects TRBV12-3 or TRBV12-4 to TRBJ2-2; possible D gene TRBD1, 5 bases. The V end lost 3 bases, the J end lost 4 bases, and 9 bases lay between the germline ends. The CDR3 has 14 residues. The CDR3 DNA reads as TGTGCCAGCAGTTTTTTAGGGGTCACCGGGGAGCTGTTTTTT. This gives the protein CASSFLGVTGELFF.